This TCR beta chain is from a study of cytotoxic CD8 clonotypes in ibrutinib-treated CLL. The overall study: Across samples, productive templates numbered 200,000 to 300,000 and productive rearrangements reached approximately 94,000 on average.

TCRdb's table, derived via immunoSEQ multiplex PCR, lists solely in-frame clones and lacks some. The table records about 25,000 clones, around 74% of them present only once. This clone was detected a few times. Germline lookup yields CDR1 SGHTA and CDR2 FQGTGA. The length of the CDR3 is 13 residues. The J segment lost 4 bases and the V segment lost 7 bases, leaving 5 bases of the junction unmatched. This clonotype originated in a human donor with chronic lymphocytic leukemia. The source was PBMCs, collected at disease progression, from a patient treated with ibrutinib. The V call is TRBV7-3, the J call TRBJ2-3, with 7 nucleotides matching TRBD2. The CDR3: CASTASGADTQYF. As DNA, the CDR3 is TGTGCCAGCACGGCGAGCGGGGCAGATACGCAGTATTTT.